The 14 T cell receptor beta chains in this list originate from one sample, sequenced in a study of regulatory and conventional T cells in RAG deficiency. The data were produced by immunoSEQ multiplex PCR, yet TCRdb's version contains in-frame clones alone and is incomplete. The sample holds 30,000 to 35,000 clones, around 90% seen once. These data also featured in a second study, about regulatory T cells. Per that study: The PCR used 52 TRBV and 13 TRBJ primers.

Input material: CD8+ T cells sorted from blood. Every receptor here comes from a human donor in good health.

This chain joins TRBV11-3 and TRBJ1-1; TRBD1 matches at 7 bases. Looked up from germline, CDR1 is SGHNT and CDR2 is YENEEA. The V and J ends lost 4 bases and 3 bases, in that order; junction bases with no gene match: 17. There are 18 residues in the CDR3. DNA for the CDR3: TGTGCCAGCAGCTCCGAACGGGACAGACGATTAAGGGACACTGAAGCTTTCTTT. Translating it yields CASSSERDRRLRDTEAFF.

The chain combines TRBV5-8 with TRBJ2-7; a possible D gene is TRBD2 (5 bases). The germline gives CDR1 SGHTS, CDR2 YDEGEE. This CDR3 is 14 amino acids long. V was clipped by 4 bases and J by 0 bases, with 11 bases between them. DNA of the CDR3: TGTGCCAGCAGCCCTGGAGGCGGCTCCTACGAGCAGTACTTC. Translation: CASSPGGGSYEQYF. Full variable domain (rest looked up from reference TRBV5-8 and TRBJ2-7): EAGVTQSPTHLIKTRGQQATLRCSPISGHTSVYWYQQALGLGLQFLLWYDEGEERNRGNFPPRFSGRQFPNYSSELNVNALELEDSALYLCASSPGGGSYEQYFGPGTRLTVT.

The CDR3 reads CASSLVAGDNEQFF. The DNA for the CDR3 is TGTGCCAGCAGCTTAGTAGCGGGAGACAATGAGCAGTTCTTC. The genes are TRBV7-9 and TRBJ2-1, with 9 bases fitting TRBD2. The CDR3 length is 14 residues. Germline V CDR1 and CDR2: SEHNR, FQNEAQ (reference sequence). V was pared by 1 base and J by 5 bases, with 0 bases of the junction left unmatched.

The V and J genes are TRBV6-5 and TRBJ2-5; 7 nucleotides match TRBD2. Germline trimming cut 0 bases from V and 0 bases from J; bases unmatched to any gene: 1. The CDR3 covers 15 residues. Per germline, CDR1 MNHEY and CDR2 SVGAGI. The CDR3 DNA sequence: TGTGCCAGCAGTTACTCCGGGGGGAACCAAGAGACCCAGTACTTC. Protein product: CASSYSGGNQETQYF.

The CDR3 DNA sequence: TGCGCCAGCAGACAAAACACCGGGGAGCTGTTTTTT. It encodes CASRQNTGELFF. This chain connects TRBV5-1 to TRBJ2-2; D is unresolved. Between the trimmed V and J ends, which lost 5 bases and 2 bases, there was a span of 4 bases. From germline, CDR1 is SGHRS and CDR2 YFSETQ. This CDR3 has 12 amino acids.

The chain links TRBV7-9 to TRBJ1-4; no clear D gene. The CDR3 sequence is 16 residues long. Germline values: CDR1 SEHNR, CDR2 FQNEAQ (reference sequence). V dropped 2 bases and J dropped 1 base, with 11 bases sitting between them. CDR3 loop: CASSLNGQRTNEKLFF. CDR3 DNA: TGTGCCAGCAGCTTAAACGGGCAGCGAACTAATGAAAAACTGTTTTTT.

V gene TRBV6-6 combines with J gene TRBJ2-1; maybe TRBD2 (5 bases). The CDR3 has 15 residues. Trimming cost V 2 bases and J 0 bases, with 8 bases left between them. The germline V gene has CDR1 MNHNY and CDR2 SVGAGI (reference sequence). For the CDR3, the DNA is TGTGCCAGCAGTTACGAGGGTAGCTCCTACAATGAGCAGTTCTTC. Its translation is CASSYEGSSYNEQFF.

The CDR3 spells CASSLRARTGDFYGYTF. In DNA, the CDR3 is TGTGCCAGCAGCCTCCGAGCCCGCACAGGTGATTTCTATGGCTACACCTTC. The chain uses TRBV4-2 and TRBJ1-2; possible D gene TRBD1, 5 bases. V was clipped by 4 bases and J by 4 bases, with 22 bases between them. The CDR3 length is 17 residues. Germline V gene data show CDR1 as LGHNA and CDR2 as YNFKEQ.

The V gene is TRBV9, the J gene TRBJ2-7; TRBD2 agrees at 8 bases. Trimming took 0 bases from V and 4 from J; bases not matched to a gene: 3. Germline V CDR1 and CDR2: SGDLS, YYNGEE. The CDR3 totals 14 residues. CDR3: CASSVGSGEYEQYF. For the CDR3, the DNA is TGTGCCAGCAGCGTAGGTAGCGGGGAGTACGAGCAGTACTTC.

This rearrangement joins TRBV27 to TRBJ2-7, with 9 bases aligning to TRBD2. The V gene end was trimmed by 2 bases and the J gene end by 2 bases; junction bases not matched to a gene: 4. This CDR3 is built from 15 residues. Germline assignment: CDR1 MNHEY and CDR2 SMNVEV (reference sequence). The CDR3 protein is CASSLVAGGPYEQYF. The CDR3 nucleotides are TGTGCCAGCAGTTTAGTGGCGGGAGGGCCCTACGAGCAGTACTTC.

The chain is built from TRBV6-5 and TRBJ1-5, with D tentatively TRBD1 (6 bases). CDR1 and CDR2 from the germline V gene are MNHEY and SVGAGI. This CDR3 contains 13 residues. V lost 5 bases to trimming and J lost 6 bases, with 11 bases between them. The CDR3 protein is CASSEGEIQPQHF. CDR3 nucleotide sequence: TGTGCCAGCAGTGAGGGGGAGATTCAGCCCCAGCATTTT.

This chain uses TRBV7-6 with TRBJ2-7; weak D call: TRBD1 (5 bases). The V end lost 1 base, the J end lost 3 bases, and 13 bases lay between the germline ends. This CDR3 contains 15 residues. Germline V lookup: CDR1 SGHVS, CDR2 FNYEAQ. The CDR3 spells CASSLDPGQGYEQYF. Written as DNA, the CDR3 is TGTGCCAGCAGCTTAGACCCAGGGCAGGGCTACGAGCAGTACTTC. The variable domain in full, with the rest retrieved from reference TRBV7-6 and TRBJ2-7, is GAGVSQSPRYKVTKRGQDVALRCDPISGHVSLYWYRQALGQGPEFLTYFNYEAQQDKSGLPNDRFSAERPEGSISTLTIQRTEQRDSAMYRCASSLDPGQGYEQYFGPGTRLTVT.

The chain links TRBV7-9 to TRBJ1-1; unclear D gene. Trimming took 7 bases from V and 1 from J, leaving 10 bases between them. The CDR3 contains 13 residues. The germline V gene has CDR1 SEHNR and CDR2 FQNEAQ (reference sequence). CDR3 DNA: TGTGCCAGCACCTTCCCAGCGAACACTGAAGCTTTCTTT. Translating it yields CASTFPANTEAFF. The complete variable domain, with remaining parts taken from reference TRBV7-9 and TRBJ1-1, reads DTGVSQNPRHKITKRGQNVTFRCDPISEHNRLYWYRQTLGQGPEFLTYFQNEAQLEKSRLLSDRFSAERPKGSFSTLEIQRTEQGDSAMYLCASTFPANTEAFFGQGTRLTVV.

The J gene is TRBJ2-7, the V gene TRBV6-1; weak D call: TRBD2 (5 bases). The CDR3 has 13 residues. V shed 7 bases and J shed 1 base, with 11 bases lying between them. Germline-derived CDR1 and CDR2 are MNHNS and SASEGT. CDR3 DNA: TGTGCCAGCAATCCAGGACTTTCCTACGAGCAGTACTTC. Translated: CASNPGLSYEQYF.